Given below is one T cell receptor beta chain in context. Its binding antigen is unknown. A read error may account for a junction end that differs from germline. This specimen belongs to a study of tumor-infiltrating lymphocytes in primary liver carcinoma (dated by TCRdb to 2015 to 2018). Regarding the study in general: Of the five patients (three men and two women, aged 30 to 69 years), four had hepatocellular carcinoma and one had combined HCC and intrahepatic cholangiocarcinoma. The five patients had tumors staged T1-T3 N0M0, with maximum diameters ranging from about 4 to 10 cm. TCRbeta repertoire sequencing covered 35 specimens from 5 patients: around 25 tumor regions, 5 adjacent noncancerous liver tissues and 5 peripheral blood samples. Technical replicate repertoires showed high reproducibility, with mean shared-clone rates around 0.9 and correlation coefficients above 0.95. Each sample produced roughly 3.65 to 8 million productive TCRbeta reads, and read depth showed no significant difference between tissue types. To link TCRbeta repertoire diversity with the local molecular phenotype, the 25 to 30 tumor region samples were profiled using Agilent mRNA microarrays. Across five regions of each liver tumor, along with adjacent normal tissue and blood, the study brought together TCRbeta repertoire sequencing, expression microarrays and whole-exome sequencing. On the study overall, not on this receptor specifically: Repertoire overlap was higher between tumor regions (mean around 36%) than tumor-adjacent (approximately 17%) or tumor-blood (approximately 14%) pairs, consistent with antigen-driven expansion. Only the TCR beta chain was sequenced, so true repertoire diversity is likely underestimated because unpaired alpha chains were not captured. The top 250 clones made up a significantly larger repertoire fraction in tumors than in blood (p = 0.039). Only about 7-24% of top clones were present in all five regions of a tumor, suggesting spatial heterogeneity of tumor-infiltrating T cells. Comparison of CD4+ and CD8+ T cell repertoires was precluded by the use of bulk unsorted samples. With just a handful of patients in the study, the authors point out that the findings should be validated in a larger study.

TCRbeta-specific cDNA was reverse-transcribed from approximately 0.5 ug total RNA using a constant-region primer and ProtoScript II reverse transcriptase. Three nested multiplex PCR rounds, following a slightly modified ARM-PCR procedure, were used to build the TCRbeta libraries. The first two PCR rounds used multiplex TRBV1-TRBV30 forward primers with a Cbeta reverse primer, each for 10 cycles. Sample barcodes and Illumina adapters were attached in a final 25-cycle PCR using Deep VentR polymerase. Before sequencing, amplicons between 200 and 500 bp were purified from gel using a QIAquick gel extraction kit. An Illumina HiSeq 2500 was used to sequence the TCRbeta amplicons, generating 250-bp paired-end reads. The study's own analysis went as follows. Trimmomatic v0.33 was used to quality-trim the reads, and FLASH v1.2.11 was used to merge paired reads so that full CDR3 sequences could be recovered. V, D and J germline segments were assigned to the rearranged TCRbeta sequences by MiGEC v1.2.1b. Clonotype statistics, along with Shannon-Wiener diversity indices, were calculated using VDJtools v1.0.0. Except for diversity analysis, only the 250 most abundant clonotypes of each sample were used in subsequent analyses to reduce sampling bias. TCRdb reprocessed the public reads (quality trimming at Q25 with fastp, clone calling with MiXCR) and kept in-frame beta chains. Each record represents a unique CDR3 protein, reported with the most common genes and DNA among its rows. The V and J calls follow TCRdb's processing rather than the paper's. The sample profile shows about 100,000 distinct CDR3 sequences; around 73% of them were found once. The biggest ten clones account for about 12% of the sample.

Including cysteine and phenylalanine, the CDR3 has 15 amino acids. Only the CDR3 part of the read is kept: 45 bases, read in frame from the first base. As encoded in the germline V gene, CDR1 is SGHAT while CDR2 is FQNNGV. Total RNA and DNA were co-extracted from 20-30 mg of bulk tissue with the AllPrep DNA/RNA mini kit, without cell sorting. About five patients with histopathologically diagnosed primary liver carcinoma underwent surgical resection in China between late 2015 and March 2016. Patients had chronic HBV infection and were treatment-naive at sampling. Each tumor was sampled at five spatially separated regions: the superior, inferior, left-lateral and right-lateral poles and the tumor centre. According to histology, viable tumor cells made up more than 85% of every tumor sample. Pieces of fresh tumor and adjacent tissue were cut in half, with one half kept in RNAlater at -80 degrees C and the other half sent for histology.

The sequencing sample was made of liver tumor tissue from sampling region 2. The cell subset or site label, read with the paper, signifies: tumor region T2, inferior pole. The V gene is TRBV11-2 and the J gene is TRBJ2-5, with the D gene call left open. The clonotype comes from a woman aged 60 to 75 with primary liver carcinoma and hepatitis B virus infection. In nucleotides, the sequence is TGCGCCAGCTCCAGAGGAGAGTGGAGTATCGAGACCCAGTACTTC. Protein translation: CASSRGEWSIETQYF.